These T cell receptor beta chains were read from a single sample in a study of blood T cell repertoires in COVID-19. Only in-frame clones appear in the TCRdb table, and some are missing; sequencing was by immunoSEQ multiplex PCR. The repertoire holds about 250,000 clones, with around 85% as singletons. The material sequenced was peripheral blood. The receptors originated from a human donor with COVID-19, enrolled during active disease. The donor label of this sample is uncertain. The CDR3 runs from the conserved cysteine through the conserved F or W. The D gene is left open where the match is weak. Not every row has a clone size; where given, it reads once, few, many or a size class.

D,size,length,V,J,CDR3,DNA
NA,NA,14,TRBV19,TRBJ1-2,CASSTTGRPYGYTF,TGTGCCAGTAGTACGACCGGGAGGCCATATGGCTACACCTTC
TRBD1,once,15,TRBV7-6,TRBJ2-2,CASRVGQGRTGELFF,TGTGCCAGCAGAGTAGGACAGGGGAGAACCGGGGAGCTGTTTTTT
TRBD1,NA,13,TRBV3-1/TRBV3-2,TRBJ2-1,CASSQSSGGRQFF,TGTGCCAGCAGCCAGTCCTCAGGGGGCAGGCAGTTCTTC
TRBD2,NA,15,TRBV7-2,TRBJ2-3,CASSLVGSGRDTQYF,TGTGCCAGCAGCTTAGTGGGTAGCGGGAGGGATACGCAGTATTTT
TRBD1,few,16,TRBV9,TRBJ1-6,CASSHLPGQGESPLHF,TGTGCCAGCAGCCACCTGCCGGGACAGGGAGAATCACCCCTCCACTTT
NA,NA,14,TRBV6-5,TRBJ1-2,CASSFRRGDYGYTF,TGTGCCAGCAGTTTCCGGAGGGGCGACTATGGCTACACCTTC
TRBD1,NA,15,TRBV7-3,TRBJ1-6,CASSPGDRPNSPLHF,TGTGCCAGCAGCCCTGGGGACAGACCTAATTCACCCCTCCACTTT
NA,NA,12,TRBV7-2,TRBJ2-1,CASSRTSGEQFF,TGTGCCAGCAGCCGAACTAGTGGTGAGCAGTTCTTC
NA,NA,16,TRBV19,TRBJ1-5,CASKVGSGFSNQPQHF,TGTGCCAGTAAGGTGGGGTCAGGGTTTAGCAATCAGCCCCAGCATTTT
TRBD1,NA,16,TRBV5-5,TRBJ1-4,CASSFQPGQANEKLFF,TGTGCCAGCAGCTTTCAACCGGGACAGGCTAATGAAAAACTGTTTTTT
TRBD2,once,16,TRBV6-4,TRBJ2-1,CASSVFGLAGGNEQFF,TGTGCCAGCAGTGTCTTCGGACTAGCGGGCGGGAATGAGCAGTTCTTC
TRBD2,NA,14,TRBV7-2,TRBJ2-5,CASSPGLAGWTQYF,TGTGCCAGCAGCCCAGGACTAGCGGGATGGACCCAGTACTTC
NA,NA,13,TRBV19,TRBJ1-3,CASSTLAGNTIYF,TGTGCCAGTAGTACCCTTGCTGGAAACACCATATATTTT
NA,NA,15,TRBV28,TRBJ1-2,CASSHNRVGSYGYTF,TGTGCCAGCAGCCACAACAGGGTAGGAAGCTATGGCTACACCTTC
NA,NA,13,TRBV12-3/TRBV12-4,TRBJ1-5,CASSFQAGQPQHF,TGTGCCAGCAGTTTTCAGGCCGGTCAGCCCCAGCATTTT
TRBD2,NA,14,TRBV7-9,TRBJ2-7,CASSWSGSKGEQYF,TGTGCCAGCAGCTGGAGCGGGAGTAAGGGCGAGCAGTACTTC
NA,NA,14,TRBV18,TRBJ1-6,CASSPDTYNSPLHF,TGTGCCAGCTCACCCGACACTTATAATTCACCCCTCCACTTT
NA,NA,12,TRBV3-1/TRBV3-2,TRBJ1-4,CASSQQDEKLFF,TGTGCCAGCAGTCAACAGGATGAAAAACTGTTTTTT
NA,NA,12,TRBV28,TRBJ1-1,CASRRWETEAFF,TGTGCCAGCAGACGGTGGGAGACTGAAGCTTTCTTT
NA,NA,11,TRBV19,TRBJ2-7,CASSPAYEQYF,TGTGCCAGTAGTCCCGCCTACGAGCAGTACTTC
NA,NA,13,TRBV12-3/TRBV12-4,TRBJ1-3,CASSLYSGNTIYF,TGTGCCAGCAGTTTATACTCTGGAAACACCATATATTTT
NA,NA,13,TRBV24-1,TRBJ1-5,CATSEGGNQPQHF,TGTGCCACCAGTGAAGGAGGCAATCAGCCCCAGCATTTT
NA,NA,13,TRBV27,TRBJ1-2,CASSFRRGYGYTF,TGTGCCAGCAGTTTTCGCAGGGGCTATGGCTACACCTTC
NA,NA,14,TRBV24-1,TRBJ2-7,CATETGATPYEQYF,TGTGCCACCGAGACTGGGGCCACCCCCTACGAGCAGTACTTC
NA,NA,14,TRBV2,TRBJ1-6,CASRGTTYNSPLHF,TGTGCCAGCAGGGGGACAACGTATAATTCACCCCTCCACTTT
NA,NA,12,TRBV2,TRBJ2-7,CAGNRAGYEQYF,TGTGCCGGCAACAGGGCTGGCTACGAGCAGTACTTC
TRBD2,NA,16,TRBV14,TRBJ2-5,CASSLRAGVGQETQYF,TGTGCCAGCAGCCTAAGAGCGGGAGTAGGTCAAGAGACCCAGTACTTC
NA,NA,17,TRBV7-2,TRBJ1-2,CASSFYRPARLGYGYTF,TGTGCCAGCAGCTTTTATCGGCCAGCCAGACTTGGCTATGGCTACACCTTC
TRBD1,NA,12,TRBV30,TRBJ1-4,CAYDRGNEKLFF,TGTGCCTACGACAGGGGAAATGAAAAACTGTTTTTT
TRBD2,few,16,TRBV3-1/TRBV3-2,TRBJ2-4,CASSQAPSAGLDIQYF,TGTGCCAGCAGCCAAGCCCCCTCAGCGGGGTTAGACATTCAGTACTTC
TRBD1,NA,15,TRBV7-2,TRBJ1-5,CASSEDRVGNQPQHF,TGTGCCAGCAGCGAAGACAGGGTTGGTAATCAGCCCCAGCATTTT
NA,NA,15,TRBV6-5,TRBJ1-4,CASSYSALRDEKLFF,TGTGCCAGCAGTTACTCGGCTTTGAGGGATGAAAAACTGTTTTTT
NA,NA,13,TRBV5-4,TRBJ1-1,CASSFSMNTEAFF,TGTGCCAGCAGCTTTTCCATGAACACTGAAGCTTTCTTT
NA,NA,16,TRBV9,TRBJ2-7,CASSPSAGTFSYEQYF,TGTGCCAGCAGCCCCTCAGCCGGGACTTTCTCCTACGAGCAGTACTTC
TRBD2,NA,14,TRBV7-9,TRBJ2-1,CASRVGEGRNEQFF,TGTGCCAGCAGAGTGGGGGAGGGCCGCAATGAGCAGTTCTTC
TRBD1,NA,17,TRBV19,TRBJ1-6,CASSTRNRDRGRSPLHF,TGTGCCAGTAGTACGCGAAACCGGGACAGGGGGCGTTCACCCCTCCACTTT
NA,once,14,TRBV5-1,TRBJ1-2,CASSLPDSLYGYTF,TGCGCCAGCAGCTTGCCAGACAGCCTATATGGCTACACCTTC
NA,NA,10,TRBV27,TRBJ1-1,CAKPGFEAFF,TGTGCCAAACCAGGGTTTGAAGCTTTCTTT
TRBD1,many,13,TRBV12-3/TRBV12-4,TRBJ1-4,CASGRQGREKLFF,TGTGCCAGCGGTCGACAGGGAAGGGAAAAACTGTTTTTT
TRBD2,once,15,TRBV11-1,TRBJ2-1,CASSAGTSSVHEQFF,TGTGCCAGCAGCGCAGGGACTAGCTCGGTACATGAGCAGTTCTTC
NA,once,14,TRBV6-4,TRBJ1-1,CASSPLAGHTEAFF,TGTGCCAGCAGCCCGCTGGCAGGGCACACTGAAGCTTTCTTT
TRBD1,NA,15,TRBV28,TRBJ1-1,CASRTGGLSNTEAFF,TGTGCCAGCAGGACAGGGGGCCTGAGTAACACTGAAGCTTTCTTT
NA,NA,13,TRBV7-2,TRBJ2-7,CASSFLTRYEQYF,TGTGCCAGCAGCTTCCTGACTAGATACGAGCAGTACTTC
NA,few,14,TRBV3-1/TRBV3-2,TRBJ1-2,CASSQVTGTTGYTF,TGTGCCAGCAGCCAAGTTACAGGGACCACTGGCTACACCTTC
NA,NA,15,TRBV9,TRBJ1-6,CASREFREGDSPLHF,TGTGCCAGCAGGGAATTTAGGGAGGGCGATTCACCCCTCCACTTT